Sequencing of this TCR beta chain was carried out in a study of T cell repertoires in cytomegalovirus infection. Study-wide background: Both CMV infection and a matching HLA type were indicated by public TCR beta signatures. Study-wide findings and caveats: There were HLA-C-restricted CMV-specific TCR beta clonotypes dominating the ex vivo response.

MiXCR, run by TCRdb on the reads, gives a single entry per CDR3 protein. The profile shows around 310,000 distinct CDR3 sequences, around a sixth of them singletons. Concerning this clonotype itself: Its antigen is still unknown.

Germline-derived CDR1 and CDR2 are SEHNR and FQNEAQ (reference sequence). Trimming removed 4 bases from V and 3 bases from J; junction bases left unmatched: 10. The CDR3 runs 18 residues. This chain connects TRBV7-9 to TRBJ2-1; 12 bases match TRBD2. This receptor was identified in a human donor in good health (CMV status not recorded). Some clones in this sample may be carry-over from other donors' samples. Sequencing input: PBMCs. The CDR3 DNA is TGTGCCAGCAGCTACGGACTAGCGGGGACTTTCCTCTACAATGAGCAGTTCTTC. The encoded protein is CASSYGLAGTFLYNEQFF.